This T cell receptor (beta chain) came from a study of T cell repertoires in breast cancer (dated by TCRdb to the mid-2010s). Regarding the complete study: Tumors, lymph nodes and peripheral blood lymphocytes from breast cancer patients, as well as peripheral blood from healthy control donors, were profiled. ER+/PR+ status was present in the majority of the 20 or so patient tumors that were analyzed for shared TCRs. Nine healthy donors, of an age range similar to that of the patients, were included as controls. On average, about 500,000 sequences per sample and roughly 10 reads per input cell were obtained by sequencing. Because breast cancer has a low mutational burden and common mutations are rare, the study reasoned that TCRs shared between breast cancer patients would target shared antigens. After being minced and digested with Liberase and DNase, tumors and tumor-involved lymph nodes were passed through 70-um and 40-um filters. Blood samples were separated by Ficoll, whereas tumor-free lymph nodes were processed without any enzymatic digestion. The research as a whole found: Around 18 TCR pairs were shared across seven or more patient tumors and rarely found in control blood, suggesting possible tumor specificity. Genuine antitumor clones may have been missed because singleton TCRs were discarded and only part of each tumor was sampled. Because transcript abundance and primer differences skewed clone recovery, emulsion RT-PCR was regarded as qualitative rather than quantitative. Compared with tumor-free nodes, tumor-involved sentinel lymph nodes shared about fourfold more TCRs with matched tumor repertoires (roughly 7.3% versus 1.9%). TRBV7 predominated among the shared TCRs, which could possibly reflect tumor recognition or a mispriming bias from eight TRBV7 primers. Shared TCRs were encoded by various nucleotide sequences, which suggests selection and expansion based on antigen.

Libraries were built with emulsion pairing. A second nested PCR with blocking oligos suppressed unpaired genes, then a third nested PCR added Illumina adaptors and barcodes. Each master mix for emulsion RT-PCR held about 5,000-270,000 T cells along with C-region, Stepout and V-region primers. The Micellula Emulsion and Purification Kit was used to generate emulsions, and Qiagen OneStep RT-PCR reagents were used for RT-PCR. The pooled libraries were sequenced on an Illumina MiSeq using paired-end 2 x 250 reads. The paper's data handling went like this. Read pairs were joined in Galaxy and clipped at the engineered overlap into separate alpha and beta files; unclipped reads were discarded. To assign alpha-beta pairs, the researchers used CompleteTCR, a MiTCR-based pipeline that relies on an R script to link chains sharing read cluster identifiers. TCR sequences that were observed only once, about 1-3.2% of the total, were removed as potential sequencing errors. The public sequencing data were trimmed at Q25 with fastp and processed into clonotypes with MiXCR by TCRdb, which kept only in-frame beta chains. Duplicate CDR3 protein sequences are folded into a single record with the most common DNA and genes. The V and J calls and clone size come from TCRdb's table, not from the authors' own analysis. For this sample there are over 85 distinct CDR3 sequences; roughly 29% appear just once. Of the sample, 99% falls within the top ten clones.

The CDR3 contains 13 residues, cysteine and phenylalanine counted. Of all the DNA, just the CDR3 is kept, 39 bases in frame from base 1. V lost 6 bases and J lost 9 bases; the stretch between them is 15 bases long. Per the germline V gene (reference sequence), SEHNR is the CDR1 and FQNEAQ is the CDR2. Of note for this clonotype: Its antigen remains undetermined. No much larger clonotype is one base removed from it; base qualities were not supplied.

Paired alpha-beta TCRs of CD8+ T cells were analyzed using an expanded emulsion RT-PCR method with primers for all TCR V genes. CD8+ T cells were isolated with a CD8 positive selection kit and incubated overnight in 10 IU/mL IL-2 before emulsion RT-PCR. The sequence joins TRBV7-9 to TRBJ2-1; the D gene assignment is perhaps TRBD1 or TRBD2, with each matching 7 bases. The source is a pool of human donors with breast cancer or a healthy control (not recorded which). The specimen sequenced was CD8+ T cells. The DNA sequence is given as TGTGCCAGCAGTGTCCAGGGGGGGCCTGAGCAGTTCTTC. Translated, it reads CASSVQGGPEQFF.